Listed here is a single T cell receptor beta chain. Participants' reported clinical history set cohort assignment. Germline V gives CDR1 MDHEN, CDR2 SYDVKM. The CDR3 is made up of 15 amino acids. V dropped 2 bases and J dropped 4; count of bases not matched to a gene: 6. Authors' processing steps: Researchers report that nucleated cell counts were estimated from reference gene primer amplification. Clones were sequenced by immunoSEQ multiplex PCR, and TCRdb holds only the in-frame ones, with some missing. V, J and clone size derive from that table, while D and trimming were established from the DNA sequence. The sample includes 200,000 to 250,000 clones, 80% of them seen just once. These data originate in a study of blood T cell repertoires in COVID-19.

The specimen was PBMCs or T cells enriched from blood (not recorded which). The chain joins TRBV28 to TRBJ1-2; 8 bases are a match to TRBD1. The receptor's source is a woman aged 40 to 55 with acute COVID-19. Written as DNA, the CDR3 is TGTGCCAGCAGTTTAACGCCGACAGGGGCCTATGGCTACACCTTC. Translating it yields CASSLTPTGAYGYTF.